One and the same sample provided the 26 T cell receptor beta chains below, sequenced in a study of blood T cell repertoires in COVID-19. Using immunoSEQ multiplex PCR, the repertoire was profiled, and TCRdb retains in-frame clones only, with some absent. In the table there are some 150,000 clones, 84% of which are singletons. Sequenced input: peripheral blood. The receptor source for this set is a woman at least 80 years old in a cohort sampled during active or convalescent COVID-19.

The rearrangement uses TRBV29-1 and TRBJ2-4; a possible D gene is TRBD1 (6 bases). The CDR3 extends over 14 amino acids. In germline, CDR1 is SQVTM, CDR2 ANQGSEA. V lost 5 bases and J 8 bases, leaving 19 bases between the germline ends. The CDR3 is CSVSSMGTQDIQYF. The CDR3 DNA is TGCAGCGTTAGCTCTATGGGGACACAGGACATTCAGTACTTC.

V and J are TRBV3-1 (or the pseudogene TRBV3-2) and TRBJ2-3; D is unclear. Germline V gives CDR1 LGHDT, CDR2 YNNKEL (reference sequence). V gave up 0 bases and J gave up 6 bases, with 10 bases separating them. The CDR3 runs 14 residues. The CDR3 loop is CASSQDTVRDTQYF. The CDR3 DNA is TGTGCCAGCAGCCAAGATACAGTCAGGGATACGCAGTATTTT.

The rearrangement uses TRBV25-1 and TRBJ2-3; D is possibly TRBD2 (6 bases). Trimming left V 7 bases short and J 2 bases short, with 10 bases between. This CDR3 has 13 residues. Germline V CDR1 and CDR2: MGHDK, SYGVNS. DNA of the CDR3: TGTGCCAGCAATGGGGGGTTCACAGATACGCAGTATTTT. Its translation: CASNGGFTDTQYF.

This chain joins TRBV6-2 or TRBV6-3 and TRBJ2-1; the D gene is possibly TRBD2 (6 bases). Between the trimmed V and J ends, which lost 5 bases and 4 bases, there was a span of 12 bases. Germline-derived CDR1 and CDR2 are MNHEY and SVGEGT. The CDR3 spans 14 residues. The CDR3 nucleotides are TGTGCCAGCAGTCGCGGGGCGGCATACAATGAGCAGTTCTTC. This encodes CASSRGAAYNEQFF.

The gene calls are TRBV5-1 and TRBJ1-2, with 7 bases identical to TRBD1. CDR3 size: 16 residues. In germline, CDR1 is SGHRS, CDR2 YFSETQ. J gave up 3 bases and V 3 bases, and 11 bases lay outside the gene matches. CDR3 DNA sequence: TGCGCCAGCAGCTCACAGGGGTTCGGGTCAGACTATGGCTACACCTTC. As protein: CASSSQGFGSDYGYTF.

CDR3 DNA sequence: TGTGCCAGCAGTTTAGTCCCCTTGAGGGCATATGGCTACACCTTC. Its protein product is CASSLVPLRAYGYTF. V usage is TRBV28 and J usage is TRBJ1-2, with no clear D. This CDR3 has 15 residues. The germline gives CDR1 MDHEN, CDR2 SYDVKM. Trimming left V 2 bases short and J 5 bases short, with 15 bases between.

The chain employs TRBV7-2 and TRBJ2-5; D not resolved. This CDR3 is 14 amino acids long. V lost 0 bases and J 5 bases, leaving 10 bases between the germline ends. Germline V gives CDR1 SGHTA, CDR2 FQGNSA. The CDR3 sequence: CASSLAGPRETQYF. Here the CDR3 DNA reads TGTGCCAGCAGCTTAGCCGGCCCCAGGGAGACCCAGTACTTC.

The chain combines TRBV5-1 with TRBJ2-1; TRBD1 matches 10 bases. CDR3 length: 16 amino acids. The junction had 5 bases not matched to a gene; V was cut back by 3 bases and J by 2 bases. The V gene's germline CDR1 is SGHRS and CDR2 YFSETQ. The CDR3, as DNA: TGCGCCAGCAGCTCCACCGGGACAGGGGCCTACAATGAGCAGTTCTTC. It yields the protein CASSSTGTGAYNEQFF.

The chain combines TRBV19 with TRBJ2-1, with 10 bases matching TRBD2. This CDR3 contains 15 residues. The germline V gene encodes CDR1 LNHDA and CDR2 SQIVND (reference sequence). The V and J ends lost 7 bases and 5 bases, in that order; junction bases with no gene match: 8. The CDR3 spells CASTPSGGAHNEQFF. CDR3 nucleotide sequence: TGTGCCAGTACCCCAAGCGGGGGGGCCCACAATGAGCAGTTCTTC.

The V and J genes are TRBV19 and TRBJ2-5, with 8 positions matching TRBD2. J lost 6 bases, V lost 2 bases, and 5 bases had no gene match. CDR1 and CDR2 (germline): LNHDA, SQIVND (reference sequence). The CDR3 covers 14 residues. The CDR3 loop reads CASSISGGQKTQYF. For the CDR3, the DNA is TGTGCCAGTAGTATATCGGGGGGGCAAAAGACCCAGTACTTC. The full variable domain, with the rest looked up from reference TRBV19 and TRBJ2-5, is DGGITQSPKYLFRKEGQNVTLSCEQNLNHDAMYWYRQDPGQGLRLIYYSQIVNDFQKGDIAEGYSVSREKKESFPLTVTSAQKNPTAFYLCASSISGGQKTQYFGPGTRLLVL.

This clone was seen at least ten times. The chain uses TRBV4-2 and TRBJ2-3; 11 bases match TRBD2. CDR1 is LGHNA and CDR2 is YNFKEQ in the germline V gene. The J segment lost 4 bases and the V segment lost 0 bases, leaving 3 bases of the junction unmatched. The length of the CDR3 is 16 residues. The CDR3 sequence: CASSQDSGGGPDTQYF. The CDR3 DNA is TGTGCCAGCAGCCAAGATAGCGGGGGGGGCCCAGATACGCAGTATTTT.

The chain employs TRBV2 and TRBJ1-2, with D hard to call. Germline CDR1 reads SNHLY; CDR2 reads FYNNEI. The CDR3 contains 13 residues. V was shortened by 2 bases and J by 6 bases, with 10 bases between the two germline ends. This CDR3 is CASSEKYPDGYTF. The CDR3 DNA reads as TGTGCCAGCAGTGAAAAATATCCGGATGGCTACACCTTC.

V is TRBV25-1 and J is TRBJ2-1; 8 bases line up with TRBD1. Per the germline V gene, CDR1 is MGHDK and CDR2 is SYGVNS. This CDR3 has 14 amino acids. The J segment lost 6 bases and the V segment lost 6 bases, leaving 7 bases of the junction unmatched. The CDR3 reads CASREDRAGNEQFF. The CDR3 nucleotides are TGTGCCAGCAGGGAGGACAGGGCAGGCAATGAGCAGTTCTTC.

In this sample, this clone turned up a few times. The chain recombines TRBV4-1 with TRBJ2-1, with TRBD1 matching 8 bases. With V trimmed by 5 bases and J by 3 bases, 6 bases remained unmatched. In germline, CDR1 is MGHRA, CDR2 YSYEKL. The CDR3 is 15 amino acids. The CDR3 region is CASSNRQGSYNEQFF. The CDR3 DNA follows: TGCGCCAGCAGCAACCGACAGGGGAGCTACAATGAGCAGTTCTTC.

The rearrangement links TRBV7-2 to TRBJ2-2; TRBD1 matches 9 bases. Germline loops: CDR1 SGHTA, CDR2 FQGNSA. V lost 5 bases and J lost 6; bases outside the gene matches: 7. The CDR3 has 15 amino acids. As DNA, the CDR3 is TGTGCCAGCAGCGGGACAGGGTCCTCGTCCGGGGAGCTGTTTTTT. Protein sequence: CASSGTGSSSGELFF.

V gene TRBV6-6 combines with J gene TRBJ2-3; no clear D. The CDR3 has 15 residues. Germline V CDR1 and CDR2: MNHNY, SVGAGI (reference sequence). V was cut by 2 bases and J by 0 bases, with 9 bases left in between. CDR3 DNA sequence: TGTGCCAGCAGTTACACTTATACCAGCACAGATACGCAGTATTTT. Its protein is CASSYTYTSTDTQYF.

This clone appeared once. The V and J genes are TRBV5-4 and TRBJ1-2; perhaps TRBD1 as D (5 bases). Germline-derived CDR1 and CDR2 are SGHNT and YYREEE (reference sequence). The V and J ends lost 4 bases and 3 bases respectively, with 16 bases between them. The length of the CDR3 is 15 residues. This CDR3 is CASSHYFGADYGYTF. Here the CDR3 DNA reads TGTGCCAGCAGCCACTACTTTGGGGCGGACTATGGCTACACCTTC. The full variable domain, its missing parts supplied by reference TRBV5-4 and TRBJ1-2, is ETGVTQSPTHLIKTRGQQVTLRCSSQSGHNTVSWYQQALGQGPQFIFQYYREEENGRGNFPPRFSGLQFPNYSSELNVNALELDDSALYLCASSHYFGADYGYTFGSGTRLTVV.

The chain employs TRBV7-2 and TRBJ1-6, with D possibly TRBD1 on 5 matching bases. The germline V gene has CDR1 SGHTA and CDR2 FQGNSA. With 5 bases removed from V and 9 bases from J, the gap between germline ends came to 11 bases. There are 13 residues in the CDR3. As DNA, the CDR3 is TGTGCCAGCAGCGGGGCCATGTCTTCACCCCTCCACTTT. This sequence encodes CASSGAMSSPLHF.

This clone appeared once. The CDR3 DNA sequence: TGTGCCAGCTCGGACCGGAGGAGTTGGAACAATGAGCAGTTCTTC. It translates to CASSDRRSWNNEQFF. This chain links TRBV18 with TRBJ2-1; tentatively, D is TRBD2 (5 bases). This CDR3 comprises 15 residues. Between the trimmed V and J ends, which lost 6 bases and 5 bases, there was a span of 17 bases. Germline V lookup: CDR1 KGHSH, CDR2 LQKENI.

This clone was seen a single time. The chain couples TRBV19 to TRBJ1-2; 10 bases line up with TRBD1. The V and J ends lost 9 bases and 7 bases, in that order; junction bases with no gene match: 11. The CDR3 extends over 14 amino acids. CDR1 and CDR2 (germline): LNHDA, SQIVND (reference sequence). CDR3 loop: CASRTSRTGGGYTF. The CDR3 region has the DNA TGTGCCAGCAGGACCTCCCGGACAGGGGGTGGCTACACCTTC.

This clone was counted a single time. This CDR3 is CASSPGQGNTEAFF. CDR3 nucleotide sequence: TGTGCCAGCAGCCCGGGACAGGGGAACACTGAAGCTTTCTTT. The chain joins TRBV6-5 to TRBJ1-1, with 9 bases aligning to TRBD1. The CDR3 is 14 residues long. Germline CDR1 is MNHEY and CDR2 is SVGAGI. V shed 6 bases and J 1 base; nucleotides not matched to a gene: 3.

This chain links TRBV3-1 (or the pseudogene TRBV3-2) with TRBJ1-1; TRBD1 aligns across 8 bases. Germline-derived CDR1 and CDR2 are LGHDT and YNNKEL (reference sequence). The V segment lost 2 bases and the J segment 11 bases; nucleotides outside the gene matches: 7. This CDR3 is built from 13 residues. The CDR3 protein is CASSQRETGVAFF. The CDR3 nucleotides are TGTGCCAGCAGCCAAAGGGAGACAGGGGTTGCTTTCTTT.

V and J are TRBV6-1 and TRBJ2-7, with a weak D call TRBD2 (6 bases). The V gene lost 2 bases and the J gene lost 0 bases, with 20 bases spanning the gap. Germline values: CDR1 MNHNS, CDR2 SASEGT. This CDR3 spans 18 amino acids. The chain's CDR3 is CASSEPWGDLLSSYEQYF. The CDR3 bases are TGTGCCAGCAGTGAACCCTGGGGGGACCTCCTTAGCTCCTACGAGCAGTACTTC.

The chain joins TRBV7-9 to TRBJ1-2, with a tentative D call TRBD1 (6 bases). V lost 0 bases, J lost 5 bases, and 10 bases lay in between. Germline loops: CDR1 SEHNR, CDR2 FQNEAQ (reference sequence). The CDR3 totals 14 residues. Here the CDR3 DNA reads TGTGCCAGCAGCTTAGCACAGGGCTCTTATGGCTACACCTTC. Amino acid sequence: CASSLAQGSYGYTF.

The rearrangement joins TRBV15 to TRBJ1-1; TRBD1 matches at 7 bases. Per the germline V gene, CDR1 is LNHNV and CDR2 is YYDKDF (reference sequence). The CDR3 totals 12 residues. V was clipped by 3 bases and J by 11 bases; unmatched bases: 6. DNA for the CDR3: TGTGCCACCAGCAGGGCACAGGGGACGGCTTTCTTT. Amino acids: CATSRAQGTAFF.

This rearrangement joins TRBV24-1 to TRBJ2-3; possible D gene TRBD1, 6 bases. Deletions cut 5 bases from V and 1 base from J, with 9 bases between. The CDR3 has 14 amino acids. In germline, CDR1 is KGHDR, CDR2 SFDVKD. The CDR3 DNA sequence: TGTGCCACCAGTGGAGGGGGAGGCACAGATACGCAGTATTTT. It specifies CATSGGGGTDTQYF.